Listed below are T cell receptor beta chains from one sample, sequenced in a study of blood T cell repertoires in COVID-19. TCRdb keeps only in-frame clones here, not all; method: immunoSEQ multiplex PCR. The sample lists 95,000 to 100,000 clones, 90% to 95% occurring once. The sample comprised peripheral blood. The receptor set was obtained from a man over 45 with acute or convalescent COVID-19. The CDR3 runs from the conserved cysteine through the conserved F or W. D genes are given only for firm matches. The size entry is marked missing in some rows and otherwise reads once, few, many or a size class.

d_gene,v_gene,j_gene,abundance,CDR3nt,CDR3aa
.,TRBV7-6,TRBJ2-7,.,TGTGCCAGCAGCTCACAGGAGTCCTCCTACGAGCAGTACTTC,CASSSQESSYEQYF
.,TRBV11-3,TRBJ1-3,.,TGTGCCAGCAGCTTTGTGGAGTACACCATATATTTT,CASSFVEYTIYF
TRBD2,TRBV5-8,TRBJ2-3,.,TGTGCCAGCAGCTTGGGAGCGGGGCACACAGATACGCAGTATTTT,CASSLGAGHTDTQYF
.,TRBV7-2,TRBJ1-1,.,TGTGCCAGCAGCTTCACATTGAACACTGAAGCTTTCTTT,CASSFTLNTEAFF
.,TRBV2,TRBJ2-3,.,TGTGCCAGCACCAGGGGTAGTACGCAGTATTTT,CASTRGSTQYF
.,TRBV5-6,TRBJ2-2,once,TGTGCCAGCAGCTTTGTACAGGGTCCCACCGGGGAGCTGTTTTTT,CASSFVQGPTGELFF
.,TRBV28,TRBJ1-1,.,TGTGCCAGCACCCTGACAGGACCGAGTGAAGCTTTCTTT,CASTLTGPSEAFF
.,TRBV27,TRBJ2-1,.,TGTGCCAGCAGCCCCACCCGCGGGACTTTCTCCTATAATGAGCAGTTCTTC,CASSPTRGTFSYNEQFF
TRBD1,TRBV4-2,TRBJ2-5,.,TGTGCCAGCAGCCAAGGCTTGGGACAGAACCAAGAGACCCAGTACTTC,CASSQGLGQNQETQYF
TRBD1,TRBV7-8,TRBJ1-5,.,TGTGCCAGCAGCAAACAGGGGGCGGGGGGTCAGCCCCAGCATTTT,CASSKQGAGGQPQHF
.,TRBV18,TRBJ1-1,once,TGTGCCAGCTCTCGAGGAGAGAACACTGAAGCTTTCTTT,CASSRGENTEAFF
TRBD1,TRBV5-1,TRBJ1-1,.,TGCGCCAGCAGCCAAGGACAGGTGGGGAACACTGAAGCTTTCTTT,CASSQGQVGNTEAFF
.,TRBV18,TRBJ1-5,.,TGTGCCAGCTCACCACAAAAGGGGAATCAGCCCCAGCATTTT,CASSPQKGNQPQHF
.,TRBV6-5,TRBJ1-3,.,TGTGCCAGCAGCCCCCAGGGGAGATCTGGAAACACCATATATTTT,CASSPQGRSGNTIYF
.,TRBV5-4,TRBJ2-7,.,TGTGCCAGCAGTTTCGACAGCCTTCTCGAGCAGTACTTC,CASSFDSLLEQYF
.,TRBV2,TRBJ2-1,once,TGTGCCACCCTAGTAGGACAAACTATCGATGAGCAGTTCTTC,CATLVGQTIDEQFF
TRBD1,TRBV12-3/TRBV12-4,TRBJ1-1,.,TGTGCCAGCAGGGCAGGGGGCGACACTGAAGCTTTCTTT,CASRAGGDTEAFF
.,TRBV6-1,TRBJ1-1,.,TGTGCCAGCAGTGTAGGTTCCGCAGGGAGGAGCACTGAAGCTTTCTTT,CASSVGSAGRSTEAFF
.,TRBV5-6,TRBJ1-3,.,TGTGCCAGCACCCTCGGGAGGGGAAACACCATATATTTT,CASTLGRGNTIYF
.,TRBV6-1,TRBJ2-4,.,TGTGCCAGCAGTGAAGCGCCCGGGGGCATTCAGTACTTC,CASSEAPGGIQYF
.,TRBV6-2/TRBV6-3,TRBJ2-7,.,TGTGCCAGCAGTTACGAGGGGGTTACTTACAGCTCCTACGAGCAGTACTTC,CASSYEGVTYSSYEQYF
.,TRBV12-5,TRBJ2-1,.,TGTGCTAGTGGTTTGGGACAGACTGAGCAGTTCTTC,CASGLGQTEQFF
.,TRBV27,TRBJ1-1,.,TGTGCCAGCACCCGGGGGGGGCCCAGGATGAACACTGAAGCTTTCTTT,CASTRGGPRMNTEAFF
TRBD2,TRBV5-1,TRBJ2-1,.,TGCGCCAGCAGCACCCTTGGACTAGCGGGGGTTTCGAATGAGCAGTTCTTC,CASSTLGLAGVSNEQFF
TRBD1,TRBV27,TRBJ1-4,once,TGTGCCAGCCGGGACAGGGTGGCCGAAAAACTGTTTTTT,CASRDRVAEKLFF
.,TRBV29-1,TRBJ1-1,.,TGCAGCTCCCTGCCCCCGGGGGGTTCAGGGAAGGCTTTCTTT,CSSLPPGGSGKAFF
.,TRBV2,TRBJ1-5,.,TGTGCCAGCAGTGAGTCCAGGGGAAATCAGCCCCAGCATTTT,CASSESRGNQPQHF
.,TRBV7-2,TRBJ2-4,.,TGTGCCAGCAGCGAAGGTCGGGGGAGTAACGCCAAAAACATTCAGTACTTC,CASSEGRGSNAKNIQYF
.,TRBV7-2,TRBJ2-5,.,TGTGCCAGCAGCTTAGTACGGGAGACCCAGTACTTC,CASSLVRETQYF
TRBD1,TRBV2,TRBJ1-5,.,TGTGCCAGCAGACGAACAGGGGCTTCTCAGCCCCAGCATTTT,CASRRTGASQPQHF
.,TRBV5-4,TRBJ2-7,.,TGTGCCAGCAGCATAGGGTCTGGGAGAGAGCAGTACTTC,CASSIGSGREQYF
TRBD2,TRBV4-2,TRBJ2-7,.,TGTGCCAGCAGCCAAGATGCAGCGGGGGGGTATATAACCTACGAGCAGTACTTC,CASSQDAAGGYITYEQYF
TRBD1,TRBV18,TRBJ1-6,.,TGTGCCAGCTCACCCCTTCCCGACAGGGATAATTCACCCCTCCACTTT,CASSPLPDRDNSPLHF
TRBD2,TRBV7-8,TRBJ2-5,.,TGTGCCAGCAGCTCACTAGCGGGGCCCCAGGGGGGGACCCAGTACTTC,CASSSLAGPQGGTQYF
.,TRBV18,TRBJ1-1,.,TGTGCCAGCTCACCACGGGACACCTCGAACACTGAAGCTTTCTTT,CASSPRDTSNTEAFF
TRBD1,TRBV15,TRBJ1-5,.,TGTGCCACCAGCAGGACAGGGTCTTACCAGCCCCAGCATTTT,CATSRTGSYQPQHF
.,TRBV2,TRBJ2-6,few,TGTGCCAGCAGTGCCGGGGGCTCTGGGGCCAACGTCCTGACTTTC,CASSAGGSGANVLTF
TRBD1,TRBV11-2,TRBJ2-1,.,TGTGCCAGCAGCTCCGCGGACAGGGAGCATGAGCAGTTCTTC,CASSSADREHEQFF
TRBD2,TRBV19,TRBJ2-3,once,TGTGCCAGTAGTAAGGCTAGCGGGGGGTATGAGAGGGATACGCAGTATTTT,CASSKASGGYERDTQYF